A selection of T cell receptor beta chains follows, all from one sample in a study of CD8+ T cells in alopecia areata. The protocol was immunoSEQ multiplex PCR, while the TCRdb copy is restricted to in-frame clones and leaves out a portion. The sample comprises roughly 140,000 clones, 40% to 55% of which are singletons, and 0.95% to 1% rests with the top ten. The sample consisted of CD4+ T cells sorted from blood, taken at week 0. These TCRs come from a human donor with alopecia areata. CDR3s include the opening cysteine and the closing phenylalanine or tryptophan. The D gene is left open where the match is weak. Only part of the rows carry a size: once, few, many, or a class if the clone is expanded.

D gene: -
J gene: TRBJ2-1
clone size: few
V gene: TRBV30
CDR3 DNA: TGTGCCTGGAGTTTGCGTCGGACTGGGGTTGGCGGTGAGCAGTTCTTC
CDR3 protein: CAWSLRRTGVGGEQFF

D gene: TRBD2
J gene: TRBJ2-2
clone size: -
V gene: TRBV5-1
CDR3 DNA: TGCGCCAGCAGCCCAGGACTAGCGGGAGGAGTTAACACCGGGGAGCTGTTTTTT
CDR3 protein: CASSPGLAGGVNTGELFF

D gene: TRBD1
J gene: TRBJ1-4
clone size: -
V gene: TRBV5-4
CDR3 DNA: TGTGCCAGCAGCGGCGCAGGGGGAGAAAAACTGTTTTTT
CDR3 protein: CASSGAGGEKLFF

D gene: TRBD2
J gene: TRBJ2-4
clone size: -
V gene: TRBV15
CDR3 DNA: TGTGCCACCAGCAGGGGACTAGCGGGAGACGAGAACAAAAACATTCAGTACTTC
CDR3 protein: CATSRGLAGDENKNIQYF

D gene: TRBD1
J gene: TRBJ1-1
clone size: -
V gene: TRBV29-1
CDR3 DNA: TGCAGCGTCCGACCTAGGAACAGGGGGTCAGAAGCTTTCTTT
CDR3 protein: CSVRPRNRGSEAFF

D gene: -
J gene: TRBJ1-5
clone size: -
V gene: TRBV15
CDR3 DNA: TGTGCCACGATGCGGACATACAATCAGCCCCAGCATTTT
CDR3 protein: CATMRTYNQPQHF

D gene: -
J gene: TRBJ1-4
clone size: -
V gene: TRBV5-1
CDR3 DNA: TGCGCCAGCAGTCCGACCCTGGACGGAACTGAAAAACTGTTTTTT
CDR3 protein: CASSPTLDGTEKLFF

D gene: TRBD2
J gene: TRBJ2-5
clone size: -
V gene: TRBV10-3
CDR3 DNA: TGTGCCATCAGTGAGTCTACTGGCGGGAGCCCTCAAGAGACCCAGTACTTC
CDR3 protein: CAISESTGGSPQETQYF

D gene: TRBD2
J gene: TRBJ2-1
clone size: few
V gene: TRBV30
CDR3 DNA: TGTGCCTGGAGGGGGACTAGCGGGAGTAGCCAGGTGTTCTTC
CDR3 protein: CAWRGTSGSSQVFF

D gene: -
J gene: TRBJ2-2
clone size: -
V gene: TRBV29-1
CDR3 DNA: TGCAGCGTTGAACCAGGGGAAGGGGAGCTGTTTTTT
CDR3 protein: CSVEPGEGELFF

D gene: -
J gene: TRBJ1-2
clone size: -
V gene: TRBV7-8
CDR3 DNA: TGTGCCAGCAGCTCAGAGGCCTATGGCTACACCTTC
CDR3 protein: CASSSEAYGYTF

D gene: -
J gene: TRBJ2-2
clone size: -
V gene: TRBV9
CDR3 DNA: TGTGCCAGCAGCGTATTCGGGAGAGACACCGGGGAGCTGTTTTTT
CDR3 protein: CASSVFGRDTGELFF

D gene: -
J gene: TRBJ2-7
clone size: -
V gene: TRBV2
CDR3 DNA: TGTGCCAGCGGCGGTGAAGGACTAACGACCTCCTACGAGCAGTACTTC
CDR3 protein: CASGGEGLTTSYEQYF

D gene: TRBD2
J gene: TRBJ2-5
clone size: once
V gene: TRBV14
CDR3 DNA: TGTGCCAGCAGCCTACGGACTAGCGGGAGAGAGACCCAGTACTTC
CDR3 protein: CASSLRTSGRETQYF

D gene: -
J gene: TRBJ2-7
clone size: -
V gene: TRBV7-8
CDR3 DNA: TGTGCCAGCAGCCCCTTGGAACACGAGCAGTACTTC
CDR3 protein: CASSPLEHEQYF

D gene: -
J gene: TRBJ2-5
clone size: -
V gene: TRBV28
CDR3 DNA: TGTGCCAGCAGTGTAGGGTACCCGATTGCGACCCAGTACTTC
CDR3 protein: CASSVGYPIATQYF

D gene: TRBD1
J gene: TRBJ1-5
clone size: -
V gene: TRBV4-1
CDR3 DNA: TGCGCCAGCAGCCAAGACGGACAGGGTAAGGGACAGCCCCAGCATTTT
CDR3 protein: CASSQDGQGKGQPQHF

D gene: -
J gene: TRBJ1-4
clone size: -
V gene: TRBV30
CDR3 DNA: TGTGCCTGGAGTGCCGGGACAAAGAATGAAAAACTGTTTTTT
CDR3 protein: CAWSAGTKNEKLFF

D gene: TRBD2
J gene: TRBJ2-7
clone size: -
V gene: TRBV9
CDR3 DNA: TGTGCCAGCAGCGTAGTATCTAGCGGCTACGAGCAGTACTTC
CDR3 protein: CASSVVSSGYEQYF

D gene: TRBD2
J gene: TRBJ2-5
clone size: few
V gene: TRBV5-1
CDR3 DNA: TGCGCCAGCAGCTTGGGGACTAGACAAGAGACCCAGTACTTC
CDR3 protein: CASSLGTRQETQYF

D gene: -
J gene: TRBJ1-2
clone size: -
V gene: TRBV7-2
CDR3 DNA: TGTGCCAGCAGCGCACGGACTCGGTCGTATGGCTACACCTTC
CDR3 protein: CASSARTRSYGYTF

D gene: TRBD2
J gene: TRBJ2-1
clone size: few
V gene: TRBV15
CDR3 DNA: TGTGCCACCAGCAGAGCCCCGGGGGGGACTAGCACCCATGAGCAGTTCTTC
CDR3 protein: CATSRAPGGTSTHEQFF

D gene: -
J gene: TRBJ2-1
clone size: -
V gene: TRBV4-2
CDR3 DNA: TGTGCCAGCAGCCAAGATAAGGGTGGCGGACTAACTGACAATGAGCAGTTCTTC
CDR3 protein: CASSQDKGGGLTDNEQFF

D gene: -
J gene: TRBJ2-3
clone size: -
V gene: TRBV7-9
CDR3 DNA: TGTGCCAGCAGCGGTACGAGCCGGGCCACAGATACGCAGTATTTT
CDR3 protein: CASSGTSRATDTQYF

D gene: -
J gene: TRBJ1-3
clone size: -
V gene: TRBV6-5
CDR3 DNA: TGTGCCAGCAGTTACTCTGGAGCGGACACCATATATTTT
CDR3 protein: CASSYSGADTIYF

D gene: -
J gene: TRBJ2-5
clone size: once
V gene: TRBV4-2
CDR3 DNA: TGTGCCAGCAGCCAAGATTTGGGCAGGGGAAGCTTCGTGGAGACCCAGTACTTC
CDR3 protein: CASSQDLGRGSFVETQYF

D gene: -
J gene: TRBJ2-1
clone size: few
V gene: TRBV5-1
CDR3 DNA: TGCGCCAGCAGCTCTGATACTCGGACACGAAAACAGCAGTTCTTC
CDR3 protein: CASSSDTRTRKQQFF

D gene: -
J gene: TRBJ2-1
clone size: -
V gene: TRBV7-9
CDR3 DNA: TGTGCCAGCAGCTTAGCGTCACCGGGACAATGGATCTACAATGAGCAGTTCTTC
CDR3 protein: CASSLASPGQWIYNEQFF

D gene: -
J gene: TRBJ2-3
clone size: -
V gene: TRBV6-5
CDR3 DNA: TGTGCCAGTGGATTGGATACGCAGTATTTT
CDR3 protein: CASGLDTQYF

D gene: TRBD1
J gene: TRBJ1-1
clone size: -
V gene: TRBV2
CDR3 DNA: TGTGCCAGCAACAGACAGGGAAGGACTGAAGCTTTCTTT
CDR3 protein: CASNRQGRTEAFF

D gene: -
J gene: TRBJ2-7
clone size: -
V gene: TRBV6-1
CDR3 DNA: TGTGCGGTAGGGCTGGGTCTAGGGCAGTACTTC
CDR3 protein: CAVGLGLGQYF

D gene: -
J gene: TRBJ2-1
clone size: -
V gene: TRBV18
CDR3 DNA: TGTGCCAGCTCACCGATAGGCAGGGAGGACAATGAGCAGTTCTTC
CDR3 protein: CASSPIGREDNEQFF

D gene: TRBD2
J gene: TRBJ2-1
clone size: -
V gene: TRBV5-6
CDR3 DNA: TGTGCCAGCAGTTCGGGACTAGCGGTTTGGGATGAGCAGTTCTTC
CDR3 protein: CASSSGLAVWDEQFF

D gene: TRBD1
J gene: TRBJ1-2
clone size: -
V gene: TRBV30
CDR3 DNA: TGTGCCTGGAGGCAGGGGGCCCCCGGTGGCTACACCTTC
CDR3 protein: CAWRQGAPGGYTF

D gene: -
J gene: TRBJ2-2
clone size: -
V gene: TRBV29-1
CDR3 DNA: TGCAGCGTTGGGACTGTACTAACCGGGGAGCTGTTTTTT
CDR3 protein: CSVGTVLTGELFF

D gene: -
J gene: TRBJ2-7
clone size: few
V gene: TRBV28
CDR3 DNA: TGTGCCAGCACCCGGACCGGGACTGCCTCCTACGAGCAGTACTTC
CDR3 protein: CASTRTGTASYEQYF

D gene: TRBD2
J gene: TRBJ2-1
clone size: -
V gene: TRBV2
CDR3 DNA: TGTGCCAGCAGTGAAGCGGGGGGGAGGGTTGAGCAGTTCTTC
CDR3 protein: CASSEAGGRVEQFF

D gene: TRBD2
J gene: TRBJ2-1
clone size: -
V gene: TRBV5-5
CDR3 DNA: TGTGCCAGCAGCTTACGGGCTAGCGGGAGACGTGAGCAGTTCTTC
CDR3 protein: CASSLRASGRREQFF

D gene: TRBD2
J gene: TRBJ2-1
clone size: -
V gene: TRBV29-1
CDR3 DNA: TGCAGCCTAAAGCCTGCGGCGGGAGAAAGGTACAATGAGCAGTTCTTC
CDR3 protein: CSLKPAAGERYNEQFF

D gene: -
J gene: TRBJ2-7
clone size: -
V gene: TRBV18
CDR3 DNA: TGTGCCAGCTCACCGACCCATCTACGAGGTGGGGCGAAGCAGTACTTC
CDR3 protein: CASSPTHLRGGAKQYF

D gene: -
J gene: TRBJ2-7
clone size: few
V gene: TRBV29-1
CDR3 DNA: TGCAGCGTAGTGGGGAGCTCCTACGAGCAGTACTTC
CDR3 protein: CSVVGSSYEQYF